The 19 T cell receptor beta chains given below trace back to one sample, sequenced in a study of lymphopenia after photon versus proton radiotherapy. Method: immunoSEQ multiplex PCR; TCRdb's copy keeps in-frame clones and lacks some. The sample holds tens of thousands of clones; roughly 89% are singletons and the top ten take about 6.6%. The sample here was peripheral blood, taken from a patient treated with proton-based radiotherapy. Receptors were obtained from a woman aged 70 to 79 with pancreatic cancer. Some clones in this sample may be carry-over from other donors' samples.

The chain couples TRBV7-9 to TRBJ1-6; perhaps TRBD1 as D (6 bases). Deletions cut 4 bases from V and 8 bases from J, with 6 bases between. CDR1 is SEHNR and CDR2 is FQNEAQ in the germline V gene (reference sequence). The CDR3 covers 12 residues. The CDR3 sequence is CASSSGDSPLHF. The CDR3 DNA reads TGTGCCAGCAGCTCAGGGGATTCACCCCTCCACTTT.

The gene calls are TRBV11-3 and TRBJ2-1, with D perhaps matching TRBD1 or TRBD2 (5 bases each). The length of the CDR3 is 16 residues. Per the germline V gene, CDR1 is SGHNT and CDR2 is YENEEA. V was clipped by 5 bases and J by 0 bases, with 14 bases between them. CDR3: CASSPGQSSSYNEQFF. DNA for the CDR3: TGTGCCAGCAGCCCGGGGCAGTCCAGCTCCTACAATGAGCAGTTCTTC.

The gene calls are TRBV29-1 and TRBJ2-1, with D possibly TRBD1 on 5 matching bases. From germline, CDR1 is SQVTM and CDR2 ANQGSEA. There are 13 residues in the CDR3. Trimming stripped 4 bases from V and 5 bases from J, with 12 bases between. The CDR3 protein is CSVGRTQNNEQFF. The CDR3 DNA reads as TGCAGCGTTGGAAGGACACAAAACAATGAGCAGTTCTTC.

This clone was counted only a few times. The rearrangement uses TRBV6-6 and TRBJ2-1; TRBD1 matches 8 bases. From germline, CDR1 is MNHNY and CDR2 SVGAGI (reference sequence). The length of the CDR3 is 14 residues. The V segment lost 7 bases and the J segment 7 bases; nucleotides outside the gene matches: 9. The CDR3 is CASMKTGAANEQFF. The CDR3 nucleotides read TGTGCCAGCATGAAGACAGGGGCAGCGAATGAGCAGTTCTTC.

The chain employs TRBV19 and TRBJ2-3, with 8 bases fitting TRBD2. Germline CDR1 and CDR2: LNHDA and SQIVND (reference sequence). V shed 11 bases and J 0 bases; nucleotides not matched to a gene: 7. This CDR3 has 14 amino acids. The CDR3 spells CASSSGHSTDTQYF. CDR3 nucleotide sequence: TGTGCCTCCTCTAGCGGGCATAGCACAGATACGCAGTATTTT.

This chain connects TRBV10-3 to TRBJ2-3; tentatively, D is TRBD1 (8 bases). Germline V gene lookup returns CDR1 ENHRY and CDR2 SYGVKD. The V and J ends lost 6 bases and 2 bases respectively, with 15 bases between them. The CDR3 contains 15 residues. The CDR3 DNA sequence: TGTGCCATCAGCGCAACAGGGGGGGTCACAGATACGCAGTATTTT. Protein sequence: CAISATGGVTDTQYF.

The chain has TRBV28 and TRBJ1-5, with 10 nucleotides matching TRBD1. With V trimmed by 7 bases and J by 2 bases, 8 bases remained unmatched. Germline CDR1 reads MDHEN; CDR2 reads SYDVKM. CDR3 length equals 16 residues. CDR3 protein: CASKRTGGDGNQPQHF. The CDR3 nucleotides read TGTGCCAGCAAAAGGACAGGGGGGGATGGCAATCAGCCCCAGCATTTT.

V and J are TRBV27 and TRBJ2-2; D gene ambiguous. Germline V gives CDR1 MNHEY, CDR2 SMNVEV (reference sequence). V was cut by 6 bases and J by 6 bases, with 8 bases left in between. This CDR3 has 12 residues. The CDR3 DNA reads as TGTGCCAGCAGGATGGGGTCCGGGGAGCTGTTTTTT. Residues: CASRMGSGELFF.

The chain carries TRBV19 and TRBJ1-5; no clear D. Germline values: CDR1 LNHDA, CDR2 SQIVND (reference sequence). CDR3 length equals 14 residues. Trimming took off 0 bases at V and 7 bases at J, with 10 bases between the two ends. The CDR3, as DNA: TGTGCCAGTAGTATAGATGCGGGCGAGCAGCCCCAGCATTTT. It is translated as CASSIDAGEQPQHF.

This chain joins TRBV5-1 and TRBJ2-3; TRBD1 matches 7 bases. The CDR3 runs to 15 residues. Germline lookup yields CDR1 SGHRS and CDR2 YFSETQ. V gave up 6 bases and J gave up 1 base; unmatched junction bases: 8. The CDR3 sequence is CASISGTDGTDTQYF. In DNA form, the CDR3 reads TGCGCCAGCATATCCGGGACAGATGGCACAGATACGCAGTATTTT. The full variable domain, in which reference TRBV5-1 and TRBJ2-3 provide the parts outside the CDR3, is KAGVTQTPRYLIKTRGQQVTLSCSPISGHRSVSWYQQTPGQGLQFLFEYFSETQRNKGNFPGRFSGRQFSNSRSEMNVSTLELGDSALYLCASISGTDGTDTQYFGPGTRLTVL.

The chain recombines TRBV19 with TRBJ2-2, with a tentative D call TRBD2 (5 bases). Germline V CDR1 and CDR2: LNHDA, SQIVND (reference sequence). V shed 1 base and J shed 4 bases, with 10 bases lying between them. The CDR3 length is 15 residues. In nucleotides, the CDR3 is TGTGCCAGTAGTATAGGAGGGAGTAGCACCGGGGAGCTGTTTTTT. This encodes CASSIGGSSTGELFF.

CDR3 nucleotides: TGTGCCAGCAGTTCCCAGGGGCATGGAACTAGCGGGCTGTACGAGCAGTACTTC. This codes for CASSSQGHGTSGLYEQYF. The V and J genes are TRBV27 and TRBJ2-7; 9 bases line up with TRBD2. The CDR3 length is 18 residues. V trimming: 4 bases; J trimming: 4 bases; junction bases outside the gene matches: 17. CDR1 is MNHEY and CDR2 is SMNVEV in the germline V gene (reference sequence).

The chain is built from TRBV2 and TRBJ2-7; D is undetermined. This CDR3 is 13 amino acids long. Germline assignment: CDR1 SNHLY and CDR2 FYNNEI. V was clipped by 3 bases and J by 2 bases, with 8 bases between them. CDR3 DNA: TGTGCCAGCAGTGAGGTAGAGACCTACGAGCAGTACTTC. It yields the protein CASSEVETYEQYF.

V usage is TRBV28 and J usage is TRBJ2-2; D possibly corresponds to TRBD1 (6 bases). There are 15 residues in the CDR3. Deletions cut 5 bases from V and 7 bases from J, with 17 bases between. CDR1 is MDHEN, CDR2 SYDVKM, per germline. In nucleotides, the CDR3 is TGTGCCAGCAGTCAGTTGACAGGAGCCTACGGGGAGCTGTTTTTT. Translating it yields CASSQLTGAYGELFF.

This clone was detected only once. V and J are TRBV7-2 and TRBJ2-3; D is uncertain. This CDR3 is built from 14 residues. Trimming took off 6 bases at V and 4 bases at J, with 14 bases between the two ends. Germline assignment: CDR1 SGHTA and CDR2 FQGNSA. Written as DNA, the CDR3 is TGTGCCAGCAGGAAGTCGGGCTCCGCAGATACGCAGTATTTT. It encodes CASRKSGSADTQYF.

The chain recombines TRBV7-8 with TRBJ1-1; the D gene is possibly TRBD1 (5 bases). Germline-derived CDR1 and CDR2 are SGHVS and FQNEAQ. V shed 2 bases and J shed 6 bases, with 16 bases lying between them. The CDR3 extends over 15 amino acids. The CDR3, as DNA: TGTGCCAGCAGCTTAAATGGAAACGGGGCCTCTGAAGCTTTCTTT. This gives the protein CASSLNGNGASEAFF.

The chain combines TRBV11-2 with TRBJ2-7; 7 bases map to TRBD1. V lost 5 bases and J lost 11; bases outside the gene matches: 6. The V gene's germline CDR1 is SGHAT and CDR2 FQNNGV. This CDR3 comprises 11 residues. The CDR3: CASSPGTVEYF. In DNA form, the CDR3 reads TGTGCCAGCAGCCCAGGGACAGTGGAGTACTTC.

As DNA, the CDR3 is TGTGCCAGCAGCCCTAGCGGGGGGGTAGAGACCCAGTACTTC. It yields the protein CASSPSGGVETQYF. The chain employs TRBV7-3 and TRBJ2-5; 12 nucleotides agree with TRBD2. J lost 4 bases, V lost 5 bases, and 2 bases had no gene match. The CDR3 totals 14 residues. In germline, CDR1 is SGHTA, CDR2 FQGTGA.

V and J are TRBV20-1 and TRBJ2-1; D tentatively fits TRBD1 or TRBD2 (5 bases each). Germline CDR1 and CDR2: DFQATT and SNEGSKA (reference sequence). This CDR3 has 11 amino acids. V was shortened by 6 bases and J by 11 bases, with 14 bases between the two germline ends. The DNA for the CDR3 is TGCAGTGCAAAAGTCGGGACCAAGCAGTTCTTC. Its protein is CSAKVGTKQFF.